Presented here are 27 T cell receptor beta chains from one specimen sequenced in a study of cytomegalovirus exposure and HLA in healthy donors. 13 Jbeta primers and 60 Vbeta primers were used for the PCR. This table comes from immunoSEQ multiplex PCR, and its TCRdb copy is limited to in-frame clones, with some not included. The sample holds about 130,000 clones; about 9.2% are singletons and the top ten take about 6.7%. Sequencing was carried out using PBMCs. The receptor set was obtained from a woman aged 40 to 50 in good health and CMV-seropositive.

The V call is TRBV2, the J call TRBJ2-2, with 9 bases lining up with TRBD2. The CDR3 runs 16 residues. Trimming took 3 bases from V and 6 from J; bases not matched to a gene: 8. Germline V gene sequence: CDR1 SNHLY, CDR2 FYNNEI. The CDR3 bases are TGTGCCAGCAGTGATAGGCTAGCGGGGACGGCCGGGGAGCTGTTTTTT. Translating it yields CASSDRLAGTAGELFF.

The sample holds a few counts of this clone. The chain joins TRBV5-4 to TRBJ1-3; 7 nucleotides line up with TRBD1. The CDR3 loop spans 17 amino acids. Germline V CDR1 and CDR2: SGHNT, YYREEE (reference sequence). V gave up 0 bases and J gave up 0 bases; unmatched junction bases: 6. The CDR3 is CASSLGGQSLSGNTIYF. The CDR3 nucleotides read TGTGCCAGCAGCTTGGGGGGACAGAGCCTCTCTGGAAACACCATATATTTT.

This clone was seen more than once but under ten times. The V call is TRBV5-1, the J call TRBJ2-5; 7 bases are shared with TRBD1. Trimming took 4 bases from V and 4 from J; bases not matched to a gene: 7. Per the germline V gene, CDR1 is SGHRS and CDR2 is YFSETQ. The CDR3 contains 14 residues. DNA for the CDR3: TGCGCCAGCAGCACGACAGGGATGAGAGAGACCCAGTACTTC. This translates into CASSTTGMRETQYF.

The sample holds a few counts of this clone. The chain uses TRBV9 and TRBJ2-1; 10 bases are a match to TRBD2. CDR1 and CDR2 from the germline V gene are SGDLS and YYNGEE. The CDR3 runs 18 residues. V lost 1 base to trimming and J lost 1 base; unmatched junction nucleotides: 8. The CDR3 region is CASSVSPLAGVSYNEQFF. The DNA for the CDR3 is TGTGCCAGCAGCGTAAGTCCCCTAGCGGGGGTATCCTACAATGAGCAGTTCTTC.

CDR3 protein: CASSHQGGNQPQHF. The CDR3 DNA reads as TGTGCCAGTAGTCATCAGGGGGGAAATCAGCCCCAGCATTTT. J is TRBJ1-5 and V is TRBV19; TRBD1 aligns across 7 bases. In germline, CDR1 is LNHDA, CDR2 SQIVND (reference sequence). J was trimmed by 4 bases and V by 5 bases; bases with no gene match: 5. This CDR3 has 14 residues. The full variable domain, rest sourced from reference TRBV19 and TRBJ1-5, is DGGITQSPKYLFRKEGQNVTLSCEQNLNHDAMYWYRQDPGQGLRLIYYSQIVNDFQKGDIAEGYSVSREKKESFPLTVTSAQKNPTAFYLCASSHQGGNQPQHFGDGTRLSIL.

This chain links TRBV5-4 with TRBJ1-1; D possibly corresponds to TRBD1 (6 bases). This CDR3 is 14 amino acids long. Germline V gene lookup returns CDR1 SGHNT and CDR2 YYREEE (reference sequence). Trimming shortened V by 5 bases and J by 6 bases, and 17 bases separated the two germline ends. CDR3 DNA: TGTGCCAGCAGATCCGCGGCGGGGGCCTCTGAAGCTTTCTTT. Translation gives CASRSAAGASEAFF.

In its sample, this clone was seen a few times. The chain links TRBV9 to TRBJ1-4; D possibly corresponds to TRBD1 (6 bases). The CDR3 runs 16 residues. Germline CDR1 is SGDLS and CDR2 is YYNGEE. V was shortened by 0 bases and J by 8 bases, with 17 bases between the two germline ends. The CDR3 reads CASSVAPQGQVEKLFF. The CDR3 bases are TGTGCCAGCAGCGTAGCCCCACAGGGCCAGGTCGAAAAACTGTTTTTT.

This clone was picked up one time. The rearrangement joins TRBV6-1 to TRBJ2-5; maybe TRBD1 (5 bases). V was clipped by 2 bases and J by 2 bases, with 9 bases between them. Germline loops: CDR1 MNHNS, CDR2 SASEGT. CDR3 size: 14 residues. CDR3 protein: CASSELSGQETQYF. CDR3 DNA sequence: TGTGCCAGCAGTGAACTATCAGGGCAAGAGACCCAGTACTTC.

This clone was seen a handful of times. The V gene is TRBV5-1, the J gene TRBJ1-4; tentatively, D is TRBD1 (6 bases). Trimming stripped 3 bases from V and 1 base from J, with 13 bases between. This CDR3 has 16 amino acids. Germline V gene sequence: CDR1 SGHRS, CDR2 YFSETQ. CDR3 DNA: TGCGCCAGCAGCTCACAAGGCAGGGGAACTAATGAAAAACTGTTTTTT. Protein product: CASSSQGRGTNEKLFF. The full variable domain, with the rest looked up from reference TRBV5-1 and TRBJ1-4, is KAGVTQTPRYLIKTRGQQVTLSCSPISGHRSVSWYQQTPGQGLQFLFEYFSETQRNKGNFPGRFSGRQFSNSRSEMNVSTLELGDSALYLCASSSQGRGTNEKLFFGSGTQLSVL.

This clone was counted only a few times. This sequence joins TRBV9 and TRBJ1-6; D is undetermined. V was pared by 0 bases and J by 9 bases, with 7 bases between. The CDR3 length is 13 residues. Germline CDR1 and CDR2: SGDLS and YYNGEE. The CDR3 sequence is CASSVDGSSPLHF. The CDR3 DNA is TGTGCCAGCAGCGTAGACGGGAGTTCACCCCTCCACTTT.

The chain has TRBV4-2 and TRBJ2-1; TRBD1 matches 10 bases. V lost 4 bases, J lost 5 bases, and 5 bases stayed unmatched. Germline V gene sequence: CDR1 LGHNA, CDR2 YNFKEQ. The CDR3 totals 15 residues. Here the CDR3 reads CASSPRDRGNNEQFF. DNA of the CDR3: TGTGCCAGCAGCCCCCGGGACAGGGGAAACAATGAGCAGTTCTTC.

The chain combines TRBV5-1 with TRBJ2-1; TRBD2 agrees at 12 bases. Trimming cost V 3 bases and J 4 bases; bases outside gene matches: 5. Looked up from germline, CDR1 is SGHRS and CDR2 is YFSETQ. CDR3 size: 16 residues. The CDR3 sequence is CASSYGLAGFYNEQFF. Here the CDR3 DNA reads TGCGCCAGCAGCTACGGACTAGCGGGATTTTACAATGAGCAGTTCTTC.

This clone was seen only a few times. This chain connects TRBV21-1 to TRBJ2-7; TRBD1, the table's D call, lacks a check against the DNA. TRBV21-1 is designated a pseudogene. The CDR3 has 16 amino acids. CDR3 sequence (DNA): TGTGCCAGCAGCCACCGACAGGGAAACGCGACCTACGAGCAGTACTTC. This gives the protein CASSHRQGNATYEQYF.

The genes are TRBV5-6 and TRBJ2-5, with unresolved D. The V and J ends lost 2 bases and 5 bases respectively, with 7 bases between them. CDR1 and CDR2 from the germline V gene are SGHDT and YYEEEE. The CDR3 totals 12 residues. The DNA for the CDR3 is TGTGCCAGCAGCTTTCTAAGCGAGACCCAGTACTTC. This gives the protein CASSFLSETQYF.

The genes are TRBV7-9 and TRBJ1-3, with TRBD1 matching over 8 bases. In germline, CDR1 is SEHNR, CDR2 FQNEAQ (reference sequence). V lost 5 bases and J lost 4; bases outside the gene matches: 10. The CDR3 length is 16 residues. The CDR3 is CASSTIQGARGNTIYF. Here the CDR3 DNA reads TGTGCCAGCAGCACCATCCAGGGGGCGAGGGGAAACACCATATATTTT.

To note about this clone: The CDR3 does not end in the conserved phenylalanine or tryptophan, so this is likely a read error. This chain joins TRBV29-1 and TRBJ1-1, with 11 positions matching TRBD1. This CDR3 region has 14 residues. After removal of 7 bases from V and 6 bases from J, the junction contained 10 bases not matched to a gene. Germline lookup yields CDR1 SQVTM and CDR2 ANQGSEA. CDR3 region: CSAVGDRGYAEAFV. The DNA of the CDR3 is TGCAGCGCCGTTGGGGACAGGGGGTACGCTGAAGCTTTCGTT.

This clone has only a few counts. The chain uses TRBV7-6 and TRBJ2-3; D is perhaps TRBD2 (6 bases). Germline lookup yields CDR1 SGHVS and CDR2 FNYEAQ. Trimming cost V 1 base and J 3 bases, with 14 bases left between them. CDR3 size: 16 residues. The CDR3 region is CASSLGVASATDTQYF. In DNA, the CDR3 is TGTGCCAGCAGCTTAGGTGTTGCTAGCGCAACAGATACGCAGTATTTT. Full variable domain (rest looked up from reference TRBV7-6 and TRBJ2-3): GAGVSQSPRYKVTKRGQDVALRCDPISGHVSLYWYRQALGQGPEFLTYFNYEAQQDKSGLPNDRFSAERPEGSISTLTIQRTEQRDSAMYRCASSLGVASATDTQYFGPGTRLTVL.

V usage is TRBV4-1 and J usage is TRBJ2-7; 9 positions agree with TRBD2. V lost 3 bases to trimming and J lost 4 bases; unmatched junction nucleotides: 10. Looked up from germline, CDR1 is MGHRA and CDR2 is YSYEKL. This CDR3 is built from 16 residues. The CDR3 DNA reads as TGCGCCAGCAGCCATCCTAGCGGGGAGGGGAATTACGAGCAGTACTTC. This gives the protein CASSHPSGEGNYEQYF.

The rearrangement links TRBV27 to TRBJ2-7, with 10 bases aligning to TRBD1. The CDR3 sequence is 15 residues long. CDR1 is MNHEY and CDR2 is SMNVEV in the germline V gene (reference sequence). The J segment lost 4 bases and the V segment lost 5 bases, leaving 8 bases of the junction unmatched. In DNA, the CDR3 is TGTGCCAGCAGTCCCCGGACAGGGGGGAGGTACGAGCAGTACTTC. Its translation: CASSPRTGGRYEQYF.

CDR3 region: CASRTSSYEQYF. CDR3 bases: TGTGCCAGCAGGACTAGCTCCTACGAGCAGTACTTC. V and J are TRBV6-5 and TRBJ2-7, with D maybe TRBD2 (6 bases). This CDR3 has 12 residues. V shed 6 bases and J shed 0 bases, with 6 bases lying between them. Germline values: CDR1 MNHEY, CDR2 SVGAGI.

This clone appeared a single time. This chain connects TRBV7-2 to TRBJ2-2; 8 nucleotides line up with TRBD2. Unmatched junction bases numbered 8, after V lost 1 base and J lost 4 bases. The germline V gene has CDR1 SGHTA and CDR2 FQGNSA. The CDR3 runs 17 residues. The CDR3 sequence is CASSLDAGLVTTGELFF. The CDR3 nucleotides read TGTGCCAGCAGCTTAGACGCGGGACTAGTGACCACCGGGGAGCTGTTTTTT.

A few counts support this clone. The chain joins TRBV2 to TRBJ2-5; a weak D match, TRBD1 (6 bases). This CDR3 comprises 16 residues. V lost 4 bases and J lost 0, with 15 bases in between. Per the germline V gene, CDR1 is SNHLY and CDR2 is FYNNEI. The CDR3 DNA follows: TGTGCCAGCAGTGTGGGGGCCAAGCCCGACCAAGAGACCCAGTACTTC. This sequence encodes CASSVGAKPDQETQYF. The full variable domain, rest sourced from reference TRBV2 and TRBJ2-5, is EPEVTQTPSHQVTQMGQEVILRCVPISNHLYFYWYRQILGQKVEFLVSFYNNEISEKSEIFDDQFSVERPDGSNFTLKIRSTKLEDSAMYFCASSVGAKPDQETQYFGPGTRLLVL.

J is TRBJ2-2 and V is TRBV6-6, with a tentative D call TRBD2 (6 bases). The CDR3 covers 15 residues. The V gene's germline CDR1 is MNHNY and CDR2 SVGAGI (reference sequence). Trimming took off 6 bases at V and 2 bases at J, with 13 bases between the two ends. The CDR3 region is CASRPRRDNTGELFF. The CDR3 coding sequence is TGTGCCAGCAGGCCAAGGCGGGACAACACCGGGGAGCTGTTTTTT.

The CDR3 loop reads CASKTSGGWGETQYF. The CDR3 region has the DNA TGTGCCAGCAAGACTAGCGGGGGCTGGGGAGAGACCCAGTACTTC. V is TRBV6-6 and J is TRBJ2-5, with TRBD2 matching 12 bases. This CDR3 is 15 amino acids long. V lost 7 bases and J lost 4; bases outside the gene matches: 7. The germline CDR1 and CDR2 sequences are MNHNY and SVGAGI (reference sequence).

This clone was picked up a small number of times. J is TRBJ1-1 and V is TRBV6-1; D possibly corresponds to TRBD1 (5 bases). In germline, CDR1 is MNHNS, CDR2 SASEGT. Trimming took off 7 bases at V and 2 bases at J, with 17 bases between the two ends. This CDR3 region has 15 residues. The CDR3 region has the DNA TGTGCCAGCACCATAGGGGACTCTGGCAACACTGAAGCTTTCTTT. Protein: CASTIGDSGNTEAFF.

The chain carries TRBV7-9 and TRBJ1-4; D unresolved. CDR1 and CDR2 (germline): SEHNR, FQNEAQ (reference sequence). With 5 bases removed from V and 10 bases from J, the gap between germline ends came to 14 bases. The CDR3 contains 13 residues. The CDR3 protein is CASSPDNFGKLFF. The CDR3 nucleotides are TGTGCCAGCAGCCCTGACAATTTCGGAAAACTGTTTTTT.

The rearrangement uses TRBV9 and TRBJ1-2, with TRBD1 identical over 7 bases. With 3 bases clipped from V and 9 bases from J, the junction kept 8 bases outside the gene matches. Per germline, CDR1 SGDLS and CDR2 YYNGEE. The CDR3 extends over 13 amino acids. The CDR3 coding sequence is TGTGCCAGCAGCGCGGGACAGTATAACTGCTACACCTTC. Residues: CASSAGQYNCYTF.